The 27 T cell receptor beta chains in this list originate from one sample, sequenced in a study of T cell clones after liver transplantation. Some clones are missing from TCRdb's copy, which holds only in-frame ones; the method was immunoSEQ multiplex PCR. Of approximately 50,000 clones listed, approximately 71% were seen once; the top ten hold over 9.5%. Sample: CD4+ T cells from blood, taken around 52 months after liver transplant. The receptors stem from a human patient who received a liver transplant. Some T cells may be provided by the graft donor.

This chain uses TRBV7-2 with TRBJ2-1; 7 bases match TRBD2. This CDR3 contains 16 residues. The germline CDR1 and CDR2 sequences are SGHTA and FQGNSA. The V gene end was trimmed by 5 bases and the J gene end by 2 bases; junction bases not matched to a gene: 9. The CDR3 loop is CASSPLAGTTYNEQFF. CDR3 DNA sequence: TGTGCCAGCAGCCCCTTAGCCGGGACTACCTACAATGAGCAGTTCTTC.

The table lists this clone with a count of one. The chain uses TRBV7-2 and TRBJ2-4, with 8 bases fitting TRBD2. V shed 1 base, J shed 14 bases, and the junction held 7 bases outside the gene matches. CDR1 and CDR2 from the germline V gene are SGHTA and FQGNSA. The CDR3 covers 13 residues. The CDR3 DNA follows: TGTGCCAGCAGCTTAGAATTCGGGGGGGCCGAGTACTTC. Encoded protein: CASSLEFGGAEYF.

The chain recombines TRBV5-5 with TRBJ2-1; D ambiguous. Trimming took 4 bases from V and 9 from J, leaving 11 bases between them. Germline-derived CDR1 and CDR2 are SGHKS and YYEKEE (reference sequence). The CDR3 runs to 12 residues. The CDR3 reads CASSRLESEQFF. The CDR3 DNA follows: TGTGCCAGCAGCCGTCTAGAGAGTGAGCAGTTCTTC.

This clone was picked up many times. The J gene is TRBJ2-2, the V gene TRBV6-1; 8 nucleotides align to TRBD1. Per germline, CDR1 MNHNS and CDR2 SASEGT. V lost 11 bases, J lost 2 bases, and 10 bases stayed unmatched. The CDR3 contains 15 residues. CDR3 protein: CAAFGTGYNTGELFF. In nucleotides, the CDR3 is TGTGCCGCCTTCGGGACAGGCTACAACACCGGGGAGCTGTTTTTT.

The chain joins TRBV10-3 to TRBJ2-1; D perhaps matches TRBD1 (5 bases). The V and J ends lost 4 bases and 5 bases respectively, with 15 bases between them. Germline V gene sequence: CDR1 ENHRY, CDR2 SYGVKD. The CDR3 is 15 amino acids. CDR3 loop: CAISARADSHNEQFF. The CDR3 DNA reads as TGTGCCATCAGTGCAAGGGCTGACAGTCACAATGAGCAGTTCTTC.

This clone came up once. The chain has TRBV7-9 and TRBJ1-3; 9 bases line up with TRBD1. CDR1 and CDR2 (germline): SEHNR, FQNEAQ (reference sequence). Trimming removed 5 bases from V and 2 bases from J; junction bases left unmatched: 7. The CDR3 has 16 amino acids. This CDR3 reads CASSHHRDRAGNTIYF. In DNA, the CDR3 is TGTGCCAGCAGCCACCACCGGGACAGGGCTGGAAACACCATATATTTT.

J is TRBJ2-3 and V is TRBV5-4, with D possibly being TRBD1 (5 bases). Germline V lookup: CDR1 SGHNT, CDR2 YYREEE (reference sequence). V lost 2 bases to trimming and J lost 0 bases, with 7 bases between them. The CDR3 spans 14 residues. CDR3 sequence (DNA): TGTGCCAGCAGCTTAGGACAAAGCACAGATACGCAGTATTTT. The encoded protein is CASSLGQSTDTQYF.

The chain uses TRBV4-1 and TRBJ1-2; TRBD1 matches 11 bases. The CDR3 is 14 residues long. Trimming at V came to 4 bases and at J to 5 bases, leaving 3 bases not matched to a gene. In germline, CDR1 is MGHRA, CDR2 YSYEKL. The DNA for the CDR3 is TGCGCCAGCAGCCTGGGGACAGGGGGATATGGCTACACCTTC. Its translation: CASSLGTGGYGYTF.

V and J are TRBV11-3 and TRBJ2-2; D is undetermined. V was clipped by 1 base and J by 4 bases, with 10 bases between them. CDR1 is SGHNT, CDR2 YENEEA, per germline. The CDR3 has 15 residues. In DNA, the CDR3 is TGTGCCAGCAGCTTAGGGTCGGCGTTCACCGGGGAGCTGTTTTTT. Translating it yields CASSLGSAFTGELFF.

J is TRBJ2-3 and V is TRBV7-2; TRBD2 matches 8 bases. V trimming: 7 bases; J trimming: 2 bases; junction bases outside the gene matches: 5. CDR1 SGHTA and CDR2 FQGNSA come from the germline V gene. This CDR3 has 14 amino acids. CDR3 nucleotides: TGTGCCAGCAAAGCGGGGGCTTCCACAGATACGCAGTATTTT. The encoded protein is CASKAGASTDTQYF.

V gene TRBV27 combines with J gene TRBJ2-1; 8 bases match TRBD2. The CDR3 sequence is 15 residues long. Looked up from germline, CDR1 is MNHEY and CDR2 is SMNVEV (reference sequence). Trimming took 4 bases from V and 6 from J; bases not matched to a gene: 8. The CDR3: CASSSGLGIVNEQFF. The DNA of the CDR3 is TGTGCCAGCAGTTCGGGACTAGGAATTGTCAATGAGCAGTTCTTC.

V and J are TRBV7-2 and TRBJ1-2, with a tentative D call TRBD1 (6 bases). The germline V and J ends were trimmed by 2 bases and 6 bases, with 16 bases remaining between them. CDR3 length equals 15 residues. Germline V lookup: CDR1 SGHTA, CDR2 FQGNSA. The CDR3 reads CASSLKTGRQDGYTF. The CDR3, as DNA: TGTGCCAGCAGCTTAAAAACGGGCAGACAGGATGGCTACACCTTC. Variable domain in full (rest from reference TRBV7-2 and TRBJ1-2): GAGVSQSPSNKVTEKGKDVELRCDPISGHTALYWYRQSLGQGLEFLIYFQGNSAPDKSGLPSDRFSAERTGGSVSTLTIQRTQQEDSAVYLCASSLKTGRQDGYTFGSGTRLTVV.

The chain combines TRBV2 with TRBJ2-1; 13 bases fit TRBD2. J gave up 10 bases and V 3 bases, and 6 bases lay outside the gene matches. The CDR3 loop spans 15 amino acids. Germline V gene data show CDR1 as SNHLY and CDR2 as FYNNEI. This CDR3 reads CASSEEGLAGIEQFF. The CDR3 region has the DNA TGTGCCAGCAGTGAGGAGGGACTAGCGGGGATCGAGCAGTTCTTC.

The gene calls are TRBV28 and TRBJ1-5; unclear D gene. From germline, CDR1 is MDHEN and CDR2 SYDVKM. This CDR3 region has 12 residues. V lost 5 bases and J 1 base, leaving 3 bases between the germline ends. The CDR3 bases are TGTGCCAGCAGTCCGAGCAATCAGCCCCAGCATTTT. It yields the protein CASSPSNQPQHF.

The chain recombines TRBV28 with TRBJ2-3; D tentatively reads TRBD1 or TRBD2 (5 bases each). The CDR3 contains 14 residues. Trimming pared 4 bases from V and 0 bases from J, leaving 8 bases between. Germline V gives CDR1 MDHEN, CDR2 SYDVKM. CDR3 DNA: TGTGCCAGCAGTTCTGGGGGTAGCACAGATACGCAGTATTTT. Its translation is CASSSGGSTDTQYF.

The CDR3 bases are TGTGCCAGCAGCGTAGGGGACAGGAGTAGCGGTGAGCAGTTCTTC. It translates to CASSVGDRSSGEQFF. This chain connects TRBV9 to TRBJ2-1; 8 bases match TRBD1. The V segment lost 0 bases and the J segment 9 bases; nucleotides outside the gene matches: 8. The CDR3 covers 15 residues. The V gene's germline CDR1 is SGDLS and CDR2 YYNGEE.

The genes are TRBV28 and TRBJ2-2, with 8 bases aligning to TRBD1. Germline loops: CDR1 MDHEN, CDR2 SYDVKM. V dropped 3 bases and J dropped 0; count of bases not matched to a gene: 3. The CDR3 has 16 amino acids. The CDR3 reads CASSFRGLPNTGELFF. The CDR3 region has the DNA TGTGCCAGCAGTTTCAGGGGGCTTCCGAACACCGGGGAGCTGTTTTTT.

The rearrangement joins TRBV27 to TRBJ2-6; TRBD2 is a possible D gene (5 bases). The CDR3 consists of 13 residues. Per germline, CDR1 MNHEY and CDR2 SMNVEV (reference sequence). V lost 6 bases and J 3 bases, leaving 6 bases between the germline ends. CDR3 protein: CASRRVGANVLTF. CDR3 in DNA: TGTGCCAGCAGGAGGGTTGGGGCCAACGTCCTGACTTTC.

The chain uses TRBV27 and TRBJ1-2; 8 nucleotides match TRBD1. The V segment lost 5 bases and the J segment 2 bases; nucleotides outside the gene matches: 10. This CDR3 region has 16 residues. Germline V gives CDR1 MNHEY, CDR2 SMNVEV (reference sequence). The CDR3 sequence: CASSPFGQGGNYGYTF. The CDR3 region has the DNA TGTGCCAGCAGTCCCTTCGGACAGGGAGGGAACTATGGCTACACCTTC.

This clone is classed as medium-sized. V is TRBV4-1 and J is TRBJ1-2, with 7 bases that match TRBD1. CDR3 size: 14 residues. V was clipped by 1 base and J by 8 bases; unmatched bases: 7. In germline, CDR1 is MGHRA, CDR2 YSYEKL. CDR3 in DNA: TGCGCCAGCAGCCAAGCCGACAGGGACGGGGGCTACACCTTC. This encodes CASSQADRDGGYTF.

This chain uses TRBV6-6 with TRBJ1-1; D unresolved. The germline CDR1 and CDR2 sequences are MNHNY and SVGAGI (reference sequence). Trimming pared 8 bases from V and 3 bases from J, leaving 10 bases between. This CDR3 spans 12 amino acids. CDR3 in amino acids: CASFGGHTEAFF. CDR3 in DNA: TGTGCCAGCTTCGGAGGACACACTGAAGCTTTCTTT.

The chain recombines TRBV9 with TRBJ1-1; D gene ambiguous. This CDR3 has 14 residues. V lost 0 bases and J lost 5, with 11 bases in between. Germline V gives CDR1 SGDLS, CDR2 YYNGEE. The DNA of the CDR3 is TGTGCCAGCAGCGTAGGCCTAGAGGGAACTGAAGCTTTCTTT. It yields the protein CASSVGLEGTEAFF.

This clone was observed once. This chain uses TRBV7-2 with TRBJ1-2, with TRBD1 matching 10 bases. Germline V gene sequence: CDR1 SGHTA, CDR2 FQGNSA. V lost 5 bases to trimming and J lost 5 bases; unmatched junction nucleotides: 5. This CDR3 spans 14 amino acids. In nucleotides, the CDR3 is TGTGCCAGCAGCAAAGACAGGGGGCCGTATGGCTACACCTTC. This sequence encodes CASSKDRGPYGYTF.

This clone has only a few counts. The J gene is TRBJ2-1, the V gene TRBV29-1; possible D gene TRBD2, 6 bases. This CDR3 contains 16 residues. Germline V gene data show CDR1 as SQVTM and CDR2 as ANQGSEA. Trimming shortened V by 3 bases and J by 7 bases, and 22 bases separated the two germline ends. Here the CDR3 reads CSVESWAGILYNEQFF. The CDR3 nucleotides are TGCAGCGTTGAGAGTTGGGCGGGGATACTTTATAATGAGCAGTTCTTC.

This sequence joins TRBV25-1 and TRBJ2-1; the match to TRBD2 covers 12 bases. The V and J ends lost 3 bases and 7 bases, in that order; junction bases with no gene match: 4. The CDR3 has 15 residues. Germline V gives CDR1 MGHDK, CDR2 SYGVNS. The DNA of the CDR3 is TGTGCCAGCAGTGATTCGACTAGCGGGGGAAATGAGCAGTTCTTC. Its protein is CASSDSTSGGNEQFF.

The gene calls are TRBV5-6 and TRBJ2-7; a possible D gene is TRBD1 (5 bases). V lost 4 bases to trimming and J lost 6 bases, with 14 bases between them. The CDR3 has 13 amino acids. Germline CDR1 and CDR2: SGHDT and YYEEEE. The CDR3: CASSQRTIGEQYF. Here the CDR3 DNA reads TGTGCCAGCAGCCAGAGGACAATAGGCGAGCAGTACTTC.

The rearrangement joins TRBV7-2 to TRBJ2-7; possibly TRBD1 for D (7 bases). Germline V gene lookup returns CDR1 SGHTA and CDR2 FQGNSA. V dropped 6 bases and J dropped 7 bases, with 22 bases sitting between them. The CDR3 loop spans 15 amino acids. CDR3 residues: CASSYNQGGSGEQYF. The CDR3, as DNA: TGTGCCAGCAGTTATAACCAGGGGGGATCGGGGGAGCAGTACTTC.